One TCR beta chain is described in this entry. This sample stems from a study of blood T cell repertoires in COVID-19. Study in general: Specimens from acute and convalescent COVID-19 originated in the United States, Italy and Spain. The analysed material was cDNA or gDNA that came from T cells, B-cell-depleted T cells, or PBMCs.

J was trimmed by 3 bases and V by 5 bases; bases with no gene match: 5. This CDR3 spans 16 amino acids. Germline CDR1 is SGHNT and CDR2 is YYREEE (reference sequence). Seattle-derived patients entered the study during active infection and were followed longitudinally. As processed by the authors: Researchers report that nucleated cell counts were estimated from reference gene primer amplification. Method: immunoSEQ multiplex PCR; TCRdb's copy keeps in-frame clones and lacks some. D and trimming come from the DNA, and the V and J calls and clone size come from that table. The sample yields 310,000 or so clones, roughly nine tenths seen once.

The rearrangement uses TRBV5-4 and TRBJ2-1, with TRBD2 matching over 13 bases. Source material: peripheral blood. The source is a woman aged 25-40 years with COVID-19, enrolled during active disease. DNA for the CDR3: TGTGCCAGCAGTTTTGGACTAGCGGGAGTCTACAATGAGCAGTTCTTC. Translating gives CASSFGLAGVYNEQFF.